A single sample is the source of the 16 T cell receptor beta chains below, sequenced in a study of blood T cells in healthy people across ages. For the second PCR, which ran for about 6 to 11 cycles, a sample-barcoded 5' primer and a J-beta primer mix were used. TCRdb processed the 5' RACE reads anew with MiXCR; each CDR3 protein has one entry. The table lists about 1.7 million distinct CDR3 sequences, roughly 27% of them singletons. Sequencing was done on a sample of blood. Source of these receptors: a woman aged 25-40 years in good health.

The chain is built from TRBV28 and TRBJ2-6; 11 nucleotides match TRBD2. There are 18 residues in the CDR3. The V gene end was trimmed by 4 bases and the J gene end by 0 bases; junction bases not matched to a gene: 5. The V gene's germline CDR1 is MDHEN and CDR2 SYDVKM. The DNA for the CDR3 is TGTGCCAGCAGTTCGTTAGCGGGGGGGGGCTCTGGGGCCAACGTCCTGACTTTC. This gives the protein CASSSLAGGGSGANVLTF.

This clonotype was recorded once. At one end, the junction sequence differs from germline, possibly due to a read error. The rearrangement uses TRBV5-1 and TRBJ2-3; weak D call: TRBD1 (5 bases). The CDR3 totals 13 residues. The germline V gene has CDR1 SGHRS and CDR2 YFSETQ. CDR3 sequence: CASKGASTDMQYF. The CDR3 DNA sequence: TGCGCCAGCAAAGGGGCGAGCACAGATATGCAGTATTTT.

The CDR3, as DNA: TGTGCCAGCAGACGGCCCGGGGTCAACACTGAAGCTTTCTTT. Residues: CASRRPGVNTEAFF. The chain recombines TRBV28 with TRBJ1-1; D is ambiguous. The CDR3 extends over 14 amino acids. Trimming cost V 6 bases and J 2 bases, with 13 bases left between them. Germline assignment: CDR1 MDHEN and CDR2 SYDVKM.

There are a few counts of this clonotype. The chain employs TRBV28 and TRBJ2-7; maybe TRBD2 (6 bases). Germline CDR1 MDHEN, CDR2 SYDVKM. This CDR3 has 15 residues. The ends were cut back, 4 bases at V and 2 bases at J, with 15 bases in the middle. CDR3 DNA sequence: TGTGCCAGCAGTTCGAGATCGCGGGGCACCTACGAGCAGTACTTC. It codes for CASSSRSRGTYEQYF.

The gene calls are TRBV24-1 and TRBJ1-2, with 8 bases fitting TRBD1. The CDR3 runs to 10 residues. Germline CDR1 and CDR2: KGHDR and SFDVKD. V lost 12 bases to trimming and J lost 8 bases; unmatched junction nucleotides: 4. The CDR3 region has the DNA TGTGCCGCGCCAGGGGGCGGCTACACCTTC. Residues: CAAPGGGYTF.

J is TRBJ1-1 and V is TRBV6-1; D uncertain. Germline V gene data show CDR1 as MNHNS and CDR2 as SASEGT. The CDR3 spans 12 residues. Trimming pared 4 bases from V and 4 bases from J, leaving 7 bases between. The CDR3 DNA is TGTGCCAGCAGTGGACTGTCCACTGAAGCTTTCTTT. Amino acids: CASSGLSTEAFF.

The sample holds many counts of this clonotype. The rearrangement uses TRBV7-2 and TRBJ1-2; the D is unclear. Germline loops: CDR1 SGHTA, CDR2 FQGNSA. The V end was cut by 5 bases, the J end by 0 bases, with 7 bases between. There are 13 residues in the CDR3. The CDR3 region has the DNA TGTGCCAGCAGCCCCCATACTAACTATGGCTACACCTTC. Amino acid sequence: CASSPHTNYGYTF.

V is TRBV25-1 and J is TRBJ2-1, with 9 nucleotides matching TRBD1. V dropped 5 bases and J dropped 9; count of bases not matched to a gene: 8. CDR3 length equals 14 residues. From germline, CDR1 is MGHDK and CDR2 SYGVNS. The chain's CDR3 is CASSPRDRAGEQFF. In nucleotides, the CDR3 is TGTGCCAGCAGTCCACGGGACAGGGCTGGTGAGCAGTTCTTC.

For this clonotype: A much more abundant neighbour one base away suggests this may be a read error. The chain has TRBV15 and TRBJ1-2; 10 bases are a match to TRBD1. With 4 bases clipped from V and 5 bases from J, the junction kept 10 bases outside the gene matches. CDR1 and CDR2 (germline): LNHNV, YYDKDF (reference sequence). This CDR3 region has 16 residues. Here the CDR3 reads CATSNASGQGRYGYTF. The CDR3 bases are TGTGCCACCAGCAACGCGTCGGGACAGGGGAGATATGGCTACACCTTC.

Many counts were recorded for this clonotype. V and J are TRBV12-3 or TRBV12-4 and TRBJ2-5; D is perhaps TRBD1 or TRBD2 (5 bases each). The CDR3 has 13 residues. The V gene lost 4 bases and the J gene lost 3 bases, with 9 bases spanning the gap. The CDR3 sequence is CASSWGSKETQYF. Written as DNA, the CDR3 is TGTGCCAGCAGTTGGGGGAGTAAAGAGACCCAGTACTTC.

This clonotype was observed a handful of times. The rearrangement links TRBV6-5 to TRBJ2-7, with 11 bases matching TRBD1. Germline assignment: CDR1 MNHEY and CDR2 SVGAGI. Trimming cost V 6 bases and J 4 bases; bases outside gene matches: 8. CDR3 length: 15 residues. The CDR3 nucleotides read TGTGCCAGCAGCAACATAGGACAGGGGGCGTACGAGCAGTACTTC. Its protein product is CASSNIGQGAYEQYF.

The J gene is TRBJ1-6, the V gene TRBV30; no firm D call. V was clipped by 4 bases and J by 10 bases, with 14 bases between them. Per the germline V gene, CDR1 is GTSNPN and CDR2 is SVGIG (reference sequence). The CDR3 totals 13 residues. CDR3 sequence (DNA): TGTGCCTGGACCGTCCCTGGAAGCTCACCCCTCCACTTT. This gives the protein CAWTVPGSSPLHF.

This clonotype was counted ten times or more. The V gene is TRBV10-3, the J gene TRBJ2-1; TRBD2 agrees at 7 bases. CDR1 is ENHRY, CDR2 SYGVKD, per germline. The CDR3 has 13 amino acids. Germline trimming cut 5 bases from V and 10 bases from J; bases unmatched to any gene: 8. The CDR3 region is CAISTLLGLEQFF. The DNA of the CDR3 is TGTGCCATCAGTACCCTCTTGGGACTAGAGCAGTTCTTC.

The J gene is TRBJ2-3, the V gene TRBV24-1, with TRBD2 identical over 8 bases. This CDR3 contains 16 residues. Germline values: CDR1 KGHDR, CDR2 SFDVKD. The V gene end was trimmed by 3 bases and the J gene end by 2 bases; junction bases not matched to a gene: 6. The CDR3 bases are TGTGCCACCAGTGATAACGCGGGAGGCACCACAGATACGCAGTATTTT. This sequence encodes CATSDNAGGTTDTQYF.

The V gene is TRBV20-1, the J gene TRBJ2-3; 8 bases fit TRBD2. Germline V gene lookup returns CDR1 DFQATT and CDR2 SNEGSKA (reference sequence). The CDR3 loop spans 15 amino acids. V shed 5 bases and J 3 bases; nucleotides not matched to a gene: 10. The CDR3 region has the DNA TGCAGTGCTCCCCACCCCGGGGGGGAAACAGATACGCAGTATTTT. Protein product: CSAPHPGGETDTQYF.

Comments on this clonotype: The junction shows a germline mismatch at one end, possibly a read error. This chain links TRBV20-1 with TRBJ2-1; D uncertain. The CDR3 is 15 residues long. Germline V gene lookup returns CDR1 DFQATT and CDR2 SNEGSKA (reference sequence). The CDR3, as DNA: TGCAGTGCTAGACTCCCGGCCTCCAATGGGAATGAGCAGGTCTTC. It translates to CSARLPASNGNEQVF.